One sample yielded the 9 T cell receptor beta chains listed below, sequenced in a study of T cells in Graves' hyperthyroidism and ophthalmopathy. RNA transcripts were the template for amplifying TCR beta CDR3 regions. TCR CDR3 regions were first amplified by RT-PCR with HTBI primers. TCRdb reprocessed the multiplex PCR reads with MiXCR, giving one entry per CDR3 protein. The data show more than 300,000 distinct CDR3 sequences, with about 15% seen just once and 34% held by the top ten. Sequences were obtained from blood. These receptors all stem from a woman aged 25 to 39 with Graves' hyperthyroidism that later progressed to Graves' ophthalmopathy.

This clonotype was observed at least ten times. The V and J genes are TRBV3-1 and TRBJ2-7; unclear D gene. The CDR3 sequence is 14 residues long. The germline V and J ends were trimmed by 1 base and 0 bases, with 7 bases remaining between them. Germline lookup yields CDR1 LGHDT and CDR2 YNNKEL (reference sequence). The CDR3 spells CASSQVSSSYEQYF. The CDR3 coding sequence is TGTGCCAGCAGCCAAGTTTCAAGCTCCTACGAGCAGTACTTC.

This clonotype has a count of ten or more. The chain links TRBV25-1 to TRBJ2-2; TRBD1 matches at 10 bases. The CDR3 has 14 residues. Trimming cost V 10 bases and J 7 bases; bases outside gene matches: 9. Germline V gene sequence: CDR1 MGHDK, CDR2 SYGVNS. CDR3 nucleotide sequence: TGTGCCATACCGCCGGGACAGGGGTTCGGGGAGCTGTTTTTT. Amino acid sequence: CAIPPGQGFGELFF. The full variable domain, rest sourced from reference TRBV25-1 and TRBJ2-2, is EADIYQTPRYLVIGTGKKITLECSQTMGHDKMYWYQQDPGMELHLIHYSYGVNSTEKGDLSSESTVSRIRTEHFPLTLESARPSHTSQYLCAIPPGQGFGELFFGEGSRLTVL.

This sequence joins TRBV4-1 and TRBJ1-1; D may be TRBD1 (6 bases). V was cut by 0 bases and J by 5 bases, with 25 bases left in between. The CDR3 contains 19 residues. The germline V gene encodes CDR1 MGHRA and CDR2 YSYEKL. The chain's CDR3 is CASSQEPGQSMVGWTEAFF. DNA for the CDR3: TGCGCCAGCAGCCAAGAGCCAGGACAGTCGATGGTAGGATGGACTGAAGCTTTCTTT.

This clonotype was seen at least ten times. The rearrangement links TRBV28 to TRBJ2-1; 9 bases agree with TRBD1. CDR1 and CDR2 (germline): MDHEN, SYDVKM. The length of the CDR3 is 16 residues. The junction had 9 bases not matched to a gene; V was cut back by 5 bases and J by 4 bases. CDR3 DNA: TGTGCCAGCAGTCCCCGGACAGGGGCGCCGTACAATGAGCAGTTCTTC. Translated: CASSPRTGAPYNEQFF.

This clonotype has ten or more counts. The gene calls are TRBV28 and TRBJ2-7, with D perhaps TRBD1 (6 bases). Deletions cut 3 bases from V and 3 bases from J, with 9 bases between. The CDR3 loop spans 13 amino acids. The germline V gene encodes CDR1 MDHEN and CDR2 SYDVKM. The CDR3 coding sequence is TGTGCCAGCAGTTTTGGACAGCACTACGAGCAGTACTTC. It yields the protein CASSFGQHYEQYF.

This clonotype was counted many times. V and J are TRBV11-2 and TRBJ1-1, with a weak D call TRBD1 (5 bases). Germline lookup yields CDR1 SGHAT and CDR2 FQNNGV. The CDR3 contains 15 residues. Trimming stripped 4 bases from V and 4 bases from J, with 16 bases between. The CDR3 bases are TGTGCCAGCAGCTCAACGGGGCTGACTGGCACTGAAGCTTTCTTT. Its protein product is CASSSTGLTGTEAFF.

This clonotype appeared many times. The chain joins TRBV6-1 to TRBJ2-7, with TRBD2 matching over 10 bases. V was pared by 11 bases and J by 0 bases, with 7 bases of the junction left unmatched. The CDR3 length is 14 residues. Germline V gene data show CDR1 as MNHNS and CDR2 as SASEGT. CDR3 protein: CACQTSGVSYEQYF. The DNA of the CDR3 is TGTGCCTGTCAAACTAGCGGGGTCTCCTACGAGCAGTACTTC.

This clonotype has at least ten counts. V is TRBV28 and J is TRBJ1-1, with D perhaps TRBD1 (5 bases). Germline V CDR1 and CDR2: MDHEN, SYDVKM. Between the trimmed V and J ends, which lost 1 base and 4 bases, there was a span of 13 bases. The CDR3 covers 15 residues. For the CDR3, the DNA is TGTGCCAGCAGTTTATTCCGGGGCGGTGGCACTGAAGCTTTCTTT. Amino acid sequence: CASSLFRGGGTEAFF.

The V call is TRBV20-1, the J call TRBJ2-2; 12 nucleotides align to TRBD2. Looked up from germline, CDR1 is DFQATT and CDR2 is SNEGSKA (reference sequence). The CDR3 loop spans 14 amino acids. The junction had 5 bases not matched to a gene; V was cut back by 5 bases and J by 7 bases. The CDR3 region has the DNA TGCAGTGCTTGGACTAGCGGGATTGGCGGGGAGCTGTTTTTT. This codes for CSAWTSGIGGELFF.